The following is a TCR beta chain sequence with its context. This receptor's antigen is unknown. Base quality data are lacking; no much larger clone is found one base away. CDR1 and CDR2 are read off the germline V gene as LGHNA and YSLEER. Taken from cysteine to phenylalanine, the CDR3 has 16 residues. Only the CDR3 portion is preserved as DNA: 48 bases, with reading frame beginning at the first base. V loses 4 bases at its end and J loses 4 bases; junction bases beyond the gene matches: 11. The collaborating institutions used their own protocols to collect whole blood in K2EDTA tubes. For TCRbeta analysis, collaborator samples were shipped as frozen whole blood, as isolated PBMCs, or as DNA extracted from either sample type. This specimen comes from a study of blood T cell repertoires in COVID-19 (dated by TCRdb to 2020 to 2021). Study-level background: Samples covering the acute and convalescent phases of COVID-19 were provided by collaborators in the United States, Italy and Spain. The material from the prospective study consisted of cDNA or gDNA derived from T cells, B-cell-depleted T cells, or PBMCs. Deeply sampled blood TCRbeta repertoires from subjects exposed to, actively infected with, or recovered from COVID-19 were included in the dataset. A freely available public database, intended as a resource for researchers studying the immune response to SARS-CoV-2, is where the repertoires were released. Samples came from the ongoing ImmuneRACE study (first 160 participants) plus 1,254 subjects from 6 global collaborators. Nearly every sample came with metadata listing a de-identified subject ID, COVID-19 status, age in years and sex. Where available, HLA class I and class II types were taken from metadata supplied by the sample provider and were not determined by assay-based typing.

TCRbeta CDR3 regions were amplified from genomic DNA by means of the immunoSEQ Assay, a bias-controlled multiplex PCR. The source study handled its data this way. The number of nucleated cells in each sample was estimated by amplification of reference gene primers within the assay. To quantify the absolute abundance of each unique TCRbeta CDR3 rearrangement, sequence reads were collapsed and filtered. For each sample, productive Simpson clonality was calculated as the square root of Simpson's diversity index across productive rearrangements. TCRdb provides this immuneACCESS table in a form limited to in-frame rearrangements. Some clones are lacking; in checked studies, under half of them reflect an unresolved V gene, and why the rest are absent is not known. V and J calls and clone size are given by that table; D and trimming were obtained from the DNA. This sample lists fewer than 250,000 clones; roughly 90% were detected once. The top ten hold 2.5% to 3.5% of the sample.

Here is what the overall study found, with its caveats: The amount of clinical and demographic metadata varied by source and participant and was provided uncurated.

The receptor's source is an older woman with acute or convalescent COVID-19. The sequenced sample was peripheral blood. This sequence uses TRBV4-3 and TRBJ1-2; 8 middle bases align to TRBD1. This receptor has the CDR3 CASSLHRTGRSYGYTF. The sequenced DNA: TGCGCCAGCAGCCTCCACCGGACAGGGAGAAGCTATGGCTACACCTTC.